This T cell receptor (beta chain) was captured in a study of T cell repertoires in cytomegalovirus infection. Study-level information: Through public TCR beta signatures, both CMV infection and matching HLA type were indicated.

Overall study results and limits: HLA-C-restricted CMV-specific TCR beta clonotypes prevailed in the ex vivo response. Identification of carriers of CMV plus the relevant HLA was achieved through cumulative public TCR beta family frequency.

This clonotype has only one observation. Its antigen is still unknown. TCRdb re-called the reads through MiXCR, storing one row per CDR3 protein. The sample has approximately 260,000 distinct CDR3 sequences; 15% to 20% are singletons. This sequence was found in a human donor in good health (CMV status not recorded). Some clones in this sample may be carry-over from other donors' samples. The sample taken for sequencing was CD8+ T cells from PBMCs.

For the CDR3, the DNA is TGTGCCAGCAGCTTCGGATGGGGATCCAAAAACATTCAGTACTTC. As protein: CASSFGWGSKNIQYF. The chain is built from TRBV7-9 and TRBJ2-4; D remains unclear. This CDR3 contains 15 residues. Trimming pared 3 bases from V and 2 bases from J, leaving 11 bases between. Germline CDR1 and CDR2: SEHNR and FQNEAQ (reference sequence). The complete variable domain, with remaining parts taken from reference TRBV7-9 and TRBJ2-4, reads DTGVSQNPRHKITKRGQNVTFRCDPISEHNRLYWYRQTLGQGPEFLTYFQNEAQLEKSRLLSDRFSAERPKGSFSTLEIQRTEQGDSAMYLCASSFGWGSKNIQYFGAGTRLSVL.